This T cell receptor beta chain was recovered during a study of response to subunit inactivated influenza vaccine. Study conclusions and caveats: There was a suggestion from the authors that each seasonal influenza vaccination recruits few new T cells.

Each CDR3 protein is one row after TCRdb ran MiXCR on the RT-PCR reads. The table includes about 500,000 distinct CDR3 sequences, approximately 15% detected once. Trimming removed 3 bases from V and 8 bases from J; junction bases left unmatched: 3. There are 14 residues in the CDR3. This clonotype was picked up many times. Its target is not known. This receptor was obtained from a man aged 50 to 69 who received an inactivated influenza vaccine. The chain is built from TRBV12-3 or TRBV12-4 and TRBJ2-1; TRBD2 agrees at 11 bases. Sequences were derived from CD4+ T cells sorted from PBMCs, sampled about 23 months after vaccination. CDR3 DNA sequence: TGTGCCAGCAGTTTCCTAGCGGGAGGATATGAGCAGTTCTTC. The encoded protein is CASSFLAGGYEQFF.